Listed below are T cell receptor beta chains from one sample, sequenced in a study of T cell responses to AZD1222 COVID-19 vaccine. Repertoires were generated with immunoSEQ multiplex PCR, while TCRdb's copy carries only in-frame clones and drops some. The sample carries some 130,000 clones, 84% recorded once. Material: peripheral blood, obtained on day 0 of AZD1222 vaccination. Receptor source: an adult in good health. Both conserved end residues are part of each CDR3. The D gene is left open where the match is weak. Size is omitted from some rows. Given values are once, few, many or a class for expanded clones.

J gene: TRBJ2-7; D gene: .; clone size: .; V gene: TRBV7-8; CDR3 DNA: TGTGCCAGCAGCCAAACTGCCTACGAGCAGTACTTC; CDR3 protein: CASSQTAYEQYF
J gene: TRBJ1-1; D gene: TRBD1; clone size: once; V gene: TRBV29-1; CDR3 DNA: TGCAGCGCGACAGGGGGCATGGCTGAAGCTTTCTTT; CDR3 protein: CSATGGMAEAFF
J gene: TRBJ1-2; D gene: .; clone size: once; V gene: TRBV30; CDR3 DNA: TGTGCTGGGAGGGAAGGCTATGGCTACACCTTC; CDR3 protein: CAGREGYGYTF
J gene: TRBJ1-5; D gene: TRBD1; clone size: .; V gene: TRBV10-3; CDR3 DNA: TGTGCCATCAGTGAGGATGGGACAGGGAGGTATCAGCCCCAGCATTTT; CDR3 protein: CAISEDGTGRYQPQHF
J gene: TRBJ1-2; D gene: TRBD1; clone size: once; V gene: TRBV28; CDR3 DNA: TGTGCCAGCAAACCACAGGGGTATGGCTACACCTTC; CDR3 protein: CASKPQGYGYTF
J gene: TRBJ2-1; D gene: TRBD1; clone size: .; V gene: TRBV7-2; CDR3 DNA: TGTGCCAGCAGCTTAGGCGGGACAGGGGGGTACAATGAGCAGTTCTTC; CDR3 protein: CASSLGGTGGYNEQFF
J gene: TRBJ1-5; D gene: .; clone size: .; V gene: TRBV7-9; CDR3 DNA: TGTGCCAGCAGCTTTGGCAGTCCCAATCAGCCCCAGCATTTT; CDR3 protein: CASSFGSPNQPQHF
J gene: TRBJ2-7; D gene: TRBD1; clone size: .; V gene: TRBV5-1; CDR3 DNA: TGCGCCAGCAACCAGGGACAGGGGACTTCCTACGAGCAGTACTTC; CDR3 protein: CASNQGQGTSYEQYF
J gene: TRBJ1-1; D gene: .; clone size: .; V gene: TRBV19; CDR3 DNA: TGTGCCAGTAGTACCCAGGGCGGGGGCACTGAAGCTTTCTTT; CDR3 protein: CASSTQGGGTEAFF
J gene: TRBJ1-1; D gene: .; clone size: .; V gene: TRBV2; CDR3 DNA: TGTGCCAGCAGTGGACAGAGCATGAACACTGAAGCTTTCTTT; CDR3 protein: CASSGQSMNTEAFF
J gene: TRBJ2-3; D gene: TRBD1; clone size: .; V gene: TRBV6-5; CDR3 DNA: TGTGCCAGCGCCAAGACAGGGGGTCCAGATACGCAGTATTTT; CDR3 protein: CASAKTGGPDTQYF
J gene: TRBJ1-5; D gene: .; clone size: .; V gene: TRBV6-5; CDR3 DNA: TGTGCCTCGACAGAGCACAGGGACAGCAATCAGCCCCAGCATTTT; CDR3 protein: CASTEHRDSNQPQHF
J gene: TRBJ2-3; D gene: TRBD1; clone size: .; V gene: TRBV27; CDR3 DNA: TGTGCCAGCAGTGCCCGACGCTCCCGACAGGGGGGGTTAGATACGCAGTATTTT; CDR3 protein: CASSARRSRQGGLDTQYF
J gene: TRBJ1-6; D gene: .; clone size: once; V gene: TRBV28; CDR3 DNA: TGTGCCAGCAGTTTAGTATCCTATAATTCACCCCTCCACTTT; CDR3 protein: CASSLVSYNSPLHF
J gene: TRBJ2-3; D gene: .; clone size: .; V gene: TRBV2; CDR3 DNA: TGTGCCAGCAGTGAAGTCAGTACCGCAACAGATACGCAGTATTTT; CDR3 protein: CASSEVSTATDTQYF
J gene: TRBJ1-1; D gene: .; clone size: .; V gene: TRBV13; CDR3 DNA: TGTGCCAGCAGCTTAGACAGGGTGTCTGAAGCTTTCTTT; CDR3 protein: CASSLDRVSEAFF
J gene: TRBJ2-5; D gene: TRBD1; clone size: .; V gene: TRBV5-4; CDR3 DNA: TGTGCCAGCAGCCTACAGGGGGCGGAAGAGACCCAGTACTTC; CDR3 protein: CASSLQGAEETQYF
J gene: TRBJ1-5; D gene: .; clone size: few; V gene: TRBV28; CDR3 DNA: TGTGCCAGCAGTTTAGGTGAGCCCCAGCATTTT; CDR3 protein: CASSLGEPQHF
J gene: TRBJ1-2; D gene: .; clone size: .; V gene: TRBV2; CDR3 DNA: TGTGCCAGTCGGGGCTATGGCTACACCTTC; CDR3 protein: CASRGYGYTF
J gene: TRBJ1-6; D gene: .; clone size: .; V gene: TRBV11-2; CDR3 DNA: TGTGCCAGCAGCCACCGGGGGGGGGCAGGGATGACACCCCTCCACTTT; CDR3 protein: CASSHRGGAGMTPLHF
J gene: TRBJ2-2; D gene: TRBD2; clone size: .; V gene: TRBV3-1/TRBV3-2; CDR3 DNA: TGTGCCAGCAGCCTGGGACTAGCGGGGGGTACCGGGGAGCTGTTTTTT; CDR3 protein: CASSLGLAGGTGELFF
J gene: TRBJ1-2; D gene: .; clone size: few; V gene: TRBV30; CDR3 DNA: TGTGCCTGGAGCAAGTCGGCGCTCCATGCCAGAGACTATGGCTACACCTTC; CDR3 protein: CAWSKSALHARDYGYTF